This TCR beta chain was captured in a study of low-dose radiotherapy and immunotherapy resistance in tumors. Study background: The drug cyclophosphamide was given into a vein at 200 mg/m2 every two weeks, one day before radiation and immunotherapy.

Trimming at V came to 3 bases and at J to 2 bases, leaving 5 bases not matched to a gene. CDR1 is GTSNPN and CDR2 is SVGIG in the germline V gene (reference sequence). CDR3 length equals 14 residues. This clonotype was found many times. As for time point: after trial treatment. Regarding treatment: LDRT plus nivolumab, ipilimumab, low-dose cyclophosphamide and aspirin (RACIN trial). All eligible patients presented with advanced solid tumors that contained no tumor-infiltrating lymphocytes. With a constant-region primer and a V-primer adapter, TCRs were subjected to 20 PCR cycles of amplification. The isolated mRNA underwent amplification through in vitro transcription. TCRdb passed the reads through MiXCR, listing each CDR3 protein once. The sample contains approximately 52,000 distinct CDR3 sequences, roughly 33% of which appear only once.

The specimen comprised PBMCs, sampled after low-dose radiotherapy plus immunotherapy. This chain connects TRBV30 to TRBJ2-7; 9 bases map to TRBD2. This receptor was obtained from a male donor with rectosigmoid adenocarcinoma. This chain's CDR3 is CAWRGGGDAYEQYF. The CDR3 nucleotides are TGTGCCTGGAGGGGCGGGGGGGATGCCTACGAGCAGTACTTC. The full variable domain, in which reference TRBV30 and TRBJ2-7 provide the parts outside the CDR3, is SQTIHQWPATLVQPVGSPLSLECTVEGTSNPNLYWYRQAAGRGLQLLFYSVGIGQISSEVPQNLSASRPQDRQFILSSKKLLLSDSGFYLCAWRGGGDAYEQYFGPGTRLTVT.